Presented here are 22 T cell receptor beta chains from one specimen sequenced in a study of cytomegalovirus exposure and HLA in healthy donors. PCR amplification relied on 60 Vbeta primers (plus 13 Jbeta primers). Sequencing was performed with immunoSEQ multiplex PCR; in TCRdb, only in-frame clones are kept and a portion is missing. The table lists 80,000 to 95,000 clones, about 73% of them singletons. The material sequenced was PBMCs. Source of these receptors: a woman aged 45 to 65 in good health and CMV-seropositive.

A note on this clone: Since the CDR3 does not end with the conserved phenylalanine or tryptophan, this likely comes from a read error. The J gene is TRBJ2-7, the V gene TRBV4-3; D remains ambiguous. The CDR3 totals 14 residues. With 0 bases removed from V and 0 bases from J, the gap between germline ends came to 6 bases. Germline V gives CDR1 LGHNA, CDR2 YSLEER. The CDR3 DNA is TGCGCCAGCAGCCAAGATTGGAGCTCCTACGAGCAGTACCTC. Protein sequence: CASSQDWSSYEQYL.

The chain employs TRBV10-3 and TRBJ1-3; D not certain. The ends were cut back, 3 bases at V and 3 bases at J, with 6 bases in the middle. CDR1 is ENHRY, CDR2 SYGVKD, per germline. This CDR3 has 13 residues. CDR3 sequence: CAISDLVGNTIYF. CDR3 coding DNA: TGTGCCATCAGTGACCTTGTTGGAAACACCATATATTTT.

J is TRBJ2-1 and V is TRBV6-1; 11 bases map to TRBD1. The CDR3 extends over 15 amino acids. The germline V gene encodes CDR1 MNHNS and CDR2 SASEGT. Trimming removed 6 bases from V and 6 bases from J; junction bases left unmatched: 7. CDR3 sequence (DNA): TGTGCCAGCAGAGTAACCGGGACAGGGGGCAATGAGCAGTTCTTC. Translating gives CASRVTGTGGNEQFF.

The rearrangement joins TRBV27 to TRBJ1-2; 7 nucleotides match TRBD1. V shed 10 bases, J shed 4 bases, and the junction held 6 bases outside the gene matches. Per the germline V gene, CDR1 is MNHEY and CDR2 is SMNVEV (reference sequence). The CDR3 contains 12 residues. CDR3 DNA: TGTGCCATTTCCGGACAGGCCTATGGCTACACCTTC. Encoded protein: CAISGQAYGYTF.

The genes are TRBV19 and TRBJ2-5; weak D call: TRBD2 (7 bases). From germline, CDR1 is LNHDA and CDR2 SQIVND (reference sequence). This CDR3 contains 16 residues. V lost 5 bases and J 3 bases, leaving 19 bases between the germline ends. The CDR3 loop is CASSSYAGEGEETQYF. As DNA, the CDR3 is TGTGCCAGTAGTTCGTACGCGGGAGAGGGGGAAGAGACCCAGTACTTC.

This clone has only one observation. V and J are TRBV7-8 and TRBJ2-3, with 11 bases lining up with TRBD2. Germline V gene data show CDR1 as SGHVS and CDR2 as FQNEAQ. The CDR3 is 16 amino acids. J gave up 5 bases and V 5 bases, and 9 bases lay outside the gene matches. The CDR3 DNA reads as TGTGCCAGCAGCGACCGACTAGCGGGGCGCGAAGATACGCAGTATTTT. This sequence encodes CASSDRLAGREDTQYF.

The chain employs TRBV7-2 and TRBJ2-7; possibly TRBD1 for D (6 bases). The ends were cut back, 4 bases at V and 0 bases at J, with 13 bases in the middle. Germline lookup yields CDR1 SGHTA and CDR2 FQGNSA. The CDR3 sequence is 15 residues long. CDR3 protein: CASSSTGQSSYEQYF. In DNA form, the CDR3 reads TGTGCCAGCAGCTCGACAGGTCAAAGCTCCTACGAGCAGTACTTC.

V gene TRBV28 combines with J gene TRBJ2-5, with D possibly being TRBD2 (5 bases). This CDR3 spans 14 amino acids. Trimming cost V 6 bases and J 2 bases, with 13 bases left between them. Germline V gene sequence: CDR1 MDHEN, CDR2 SYDVKM. The CDR3 sequence is CASRPGLLQETQYF. The CDR3 DNA sequence: TGTGCCAGCAGGCCCGGACTCTTACAAGAGACCCAGTACTTC.

The rearrangement joins TRBV4-1 to TRBJ2-4; TRBD2 matches at 10 bases. With 6 bases clipped from V and 5 bases from J, the junction kept 4 bases outside the gene matches. Germline lookup yields CDR1 MGHRA and CDR2 YSYEKL. The CDR3 runs to 14 residues. CDR3 sequence reads: CASRRGTSENIQYF. Written as DNA, the CDR3 is TGCGCCAGCAGACGGGGGACTAGCGAAAACATTCAGTACTTC.

This chain joins TRBV18 and TRBJ2-1, with 14 bases fitting TRBD2. Trimming removed 3 bases from V and 15 bases from J; junction bases left unmatched: 4. The V gene's germline CDR1 is KGHSH and CDR2 LQKENI. CDR3 size: 13 residues. The CDR3 protein is CASSPTSGRVRFF. DNA for the CDR3: TGTGCCAGCTCACCGACTAGCGGGAGGGTGCGGTTCTTC. The whole variable domain, remainder taken from reference TRBV18 and TRBJ2-1, is NAGVMQNPRHLVRRRGQEARLRCSPMKGHSHVYWYRQLPEEGLKFMVYLQKENIIDESGMPKERFSAEFPKEGPSILRIQQVVRGDSAAYFCASSPTSGRVRFFGPGTRLTVL.

The genes are TRBV20-1 and TRBJ2-1; D unclear. The length of the CDR3 is 11 residues. V lost 2 bases and J lost 8, with 7 bases in between. CDR1 is DFQATT, CDR2 SNEGSKA, per germline (reference sequence). The CDR3 DNA follows: TGCAGTGCTAGACTACTGTATGAGCAGTTCTTC. Protein sequence: CSARLLYEQFF.

V gene TRBV27 combines with J gene TRBJ2-3; D ambiguous. Germline CDR1 is MNHEY and CDR2 is SMNVEV (reference sequence). V lost 0 bases to trimming and J lost 0 bases, with 4 bases between them. This CDR3 has 14 amino acids. The CDR3 spells CASSLSTSTDTQYF. CDR3 in DNA: TGTGCCAGCAGTTTATCGACTAGCACAGATACGCAGTATTTT.

V is TRBV7-9 and J is TRBJ2-3; 7 bases are shared with TRBD1. The CDR3 runs 15 residues. The germline V gene encodes CDR1 SEHNR and CDR2 FQNEAQ (reference sequence). V dropped 5 bases and J dropped 0; count of bases not matched to a gene: 5. The chain's CDR3 is CASSLGQPSTDTQYF. CDR3 coding DNA: TGTGCCAGCAGCCTGGGACAGCCTAGCACAGATACGCAGTATTTT.

The V gene is TRBV7-2, the J gene TRBJ1-1; D is undetermined. This CDR3 is built from 13 residues. V was clipped by 1 base and J by 8 bases, with 11 bases between them. Germline V gene data show CDR1 as SGHTA and CDR2 as FQGNSA. The CDR3 loop reads CASSLGSGWEAFF. The CDR3 DNA follows: TGTGCCAGCAGCTTAGGTTCAGGTTGGGAAGCTTTCTTT.

This clone was found a few times. Here the CDR3 reads CASSLGWTSYEQYF. As DNA, the CDR3 is TGTGCCAGCAGCTTAGGGTGGACAAGCTACGAGCAGTACTTC. The chain combines TRBV7-2 with TRBJ2-7, with D tentatively TRBD1 (5 bases). The CDR3 spans 14 residues. Deletions cut 1 base from V and 3 bases from J, with 10 bases between. Germline V CDR1 and CDR2: SGHTA, FQGNSA.

The rearrangement joins TRBV5-6 to TRBJ2-3; 7 nucleotides line up with TRBD1. Trimming removed 4 bases from V and 1 base from J; junction bases left unmatched: 6. The germline CDR1 and CDR2 sequences are SGHDT and YYEEEE. CDR3 length: 15 amino acids. The CDR3 loop is CASSHPGGRTDTQYF. The CDR3 DNA reads TGTGCCAGCAGCCACCCAGGGGGACGCACAGATACGCAGTATTTT.

The chain joins TRBV19 to TRBJ2-7; 11 nucleotides match TRBD1. V was clipped by 3 bases and J by 4 bases; unmatched bases: 5. Per the germline V gene, CDR1 is LNHDA and CDR2 is SQIVND (reference sequence). The CDR3 totals 15 residues. In DNA form, the CDR3 reads TGTGCCAGTAGTATCGGACAGGGGGCGGGTTACGAGCAGTACTTC. Its protein product is CASSIGQGAGYEQYF. The full variable domain, in which reference TRBV19 and TRBJ2-7 provide the parts outside the CDR3, is DGGITQSPKYLFRKEGQNVTLSCEQNLNHDAMYWYRQDPGQGLRLIYYSQIVNDFQKGDIAEGYSVSREKKESFPLTVTSAQKNPTAFYLCASSIGQGAGYEQYFGPGTRLTVT.

This chain uses TRBV5-1 with TRBJ2-3, with TRBD1 identical over 8 bases. The CDR3 runs 14 residues. Trimming cost V 5 bases and J 8 bases; bases outside gene matches: 10. Germline CDR1 SGHRS, CDR2 YFSETQ. The CDR3 region has the DNA TGCGCCAGCAGATCGGACAGGGCTATGAGTACGCAGTATTTT. It translates to CASRSDRAMSTQYF.

The chain joins TRBV11-2 to TRBJ2-5; no definite D call. V was shortened by 3 bases and J by 2 bases, with 10 bases between the two germline ends. The CDR3 is made up of 14 amino acids. Germline-derived CDR1 and CDR2 are SGHAT and FQNNGV. CDR3 protein: CASSFEQPQETQYF. Here the CDR3 DNA reads TGTGCCAGCAGCTTTGAACAGCCTCAAGAGACCCAGTACTTC.

The table lists this clone with a few counts. The chain is built from TRBV6-1 and TRBJ1-5; 8 bases are shared with TRBD1. Germline V gene lookup returns CDR1 MNHNS and CDR2 SASEGT. This CDR3 region has 13 residues. Trimming took 7 bases from V and 5 from J; bases not matched to a gene: 4. The CDR3 DNA reads TGTGCCAGCACCTTGACAGGGGATCAGCCCCAGCATTTT. This codes for CASTLTGDQPQHF.

V is TRBV30 and J is TRBJ1-3; D is perhaps TRBD1 (5 bases). Trimming took off 0 bases at V and 1 base at J, with 10 bases between the two ends. The CDR3 length is 15 residues. Germline CDR1 reads GTSNPN; CDR2 reads SVGIG (reference sequence). The CDR3 coding sequence is TGTGCCTGGAGTGTAAAGACAGAATCTGGAAACACCATATATTTT. This encodes CAWSVKTESGNTIYF. The entire variable domain, with the rest obtained from reference TRBV30 and TRBJ1-3, is as follows: SQTIHQWPATLVQPVGSPLSLECTVEGTSNPNLYWYRQAAGRGLQLLFYSVGIGQISSEVPQNLSASRPQDRQFILSSKKLLLSDSGFYLCAWSVKTESGNTIYFGEGSWLTVV.

This chain connects TRBV6-1 to TRBJ2-3, with unresolved D. V lost 0 bases and J 6 bases, leaving 7 bases between the germline ends. Germline V gene sequence: CDR1 MNHNS, CDR2 SASEGT. This CDR3 is 13 amino acids long. CDR3 loop: CASSEASRDTQYF. CDR3 bases: TGTGCCAGCAGTGAAGCCTCGCGGGATACGCAGTATTTT.